The 26 T cell receptor beta chains given below trace back to one sample, sequenced in a study of T cell responses to AZD1222 COVID-19 vaccine. TCRdb keeps only in-frame clones here, not all; method: immunoSEQ multiplex PCR. The repertoire holds 90,000 to 120,000 clones, with 85% to 95% as singletons. The material sequenced was peripheral blood, taken 28 days after the second AZD1222 dose. The receptors here all came from an adult who received the AZD1222 COVID-19 vaccine.

The chain links TRBV5-5 to TRBJ2-1; 14 bases match TRBD2. The CDR3 sequence is 20 residues long. With 4 bases clipped from V and 0 bases from J, the junction kept 12 bases outside the gene matches. Per the germline V gene, CDR1 is SGHKS and CDR2 is YYEKEE (reference sequence). DNA for the CDR3: TGTGCCAGCAGCAAGAAGGGACTAGCGGGGGAAATGAACTCCTACAATGAGCAGTTCTTC. Its translation is CASSKKGLAGEMNSYNEQFF. Full variable domain (outside the CDR3, taken from reference TRBV5-5 and TRBJ2-1): DAGVTQSPTHLIKTRGQQVTLRCSPISGHKSVSWYQQVLGQGPQFIFQYYEKEERGRGNFPDRFSARQFPNYSSELNVNALLLGDSALYLCASSKKGLAGEMNSYNEQFFGPGTRLTVL.

The chain carries TRBV7-6 and TRBJ2-2, with D uncertain. Germline V gene sequence: CDR1 SGHVS, CDR2 FNYEAQ. V gave up 5 bases and J gave up 4 bases, with 20 bases separating them. The CDR3 is made up of 17 amino acids. The CDR3 DNA reads TGTGCCAGCAGCAAAAGCGCGACCAGATGGGGCACCGGGGAGCTGTTTTTT. Its protein product is CASSKSATRWGTGELFF.

V is TRBV2 and J is TRBJ2-3; D call uncertain. This CDR3 has 15 residues. Trimming shortened V by 5 bases and J by 3 bases, and 15 bases separated the two germline ends. Germline V lookup: CDR1 SNHLY, CDR2 FYNNEI. The CDR3 sequence: CASSLTRALTDTQYF. The CDR3 DNA reads TGTGCCAGCAGTTTAACCCGGGCCCTAACAGATACGCAGTATTTT.

The rearrangement joins TRBV28 to TRBJ2-4, with 10 nucleotides matching TRBD1. V was pared by 5 bases and J by 0 bases, with 4 bases of the junction left unmatched. This CDR3 comprises 16 residues. Germline V gene lookup returns CDR1 MDHEN and CDR2 SYDVKM. The CDR3 DNA sequence: TGTGCCAGCAGTATGGGGACAGGGGAAGCCAAAAACATTCAGTACTTC. Protein: CASSMGTGEAKNIQYF.

The CDR3 is CASSNRDWFYEQYF. The CDR3 region has the DNA TGTGCCAGCAGTAACAGAGACTGGTTCTACGAGCAGTACTTC. The chain uses TRBV6-2 or TRBV6-3 and TRBJ2-7; D is uncertain. The germline V gene has CDR1 MNHEY and CDR2 SVGEGT. The CDR3 sequence is 14 residues long. Trimming shortened V by 5 bases and J by 3 bases, and 14 bases separated the two germline ends.

The genes are TRBV13 and TRBJ1-4, with a weak D call TRBD1 (5 bases). The CDR3 length is 14 residues. V lost 5 bases to trimming and J lost 0 bases, with 7 bases between them. Germline V gene lookup returns CDR1 PRHDT and CDR2 FYEKMQ (reference sequence). In DNA, the CDR3 is TGTGCCAGCAGCACGACAGCAACTAATGAAAAACTGTTTTTT. Amino acids: CASSTTATNEKLFF.

This clone was picked up a small number of times. The chain combines TRBV20-1 with TRBJ1-1; maybe TRBD1 (6 bases). The V gene lost 3 bases and the J gene lost 3 bases, with 8 bases spanning the gap. This CDR3 has 12 amino acids. Germline assignment: CDR1 DFQATT and CDR2 SNEGSKA (reference sequence). DNA for the CDR3: TGCAGTGCTAGTCGGGGGCACACTGAAGCTTTCTTT. Its translation: CSASRGHTEAFF.

The chain recombines TRBV9 with TRBJ2-5, with D unresolved. V dropped 0 bases and J dropped 1 base, with 10 bases sitting between them. Germline CDR1 and CDR2: SGDLS and YYNGEE. The CDR3 contains 15 residues. The CDR3 protein is CASSVGGSAQETQYF. CDR3 nucleotide sequence: TGTGCCAGCAGCGTAGGAGGCAGCGCCCAAGAGACCCAGTACTTC.

Regarding this clone: A read error may account for a junction end that differs from germline. Other DNA sequences in the same sample also yield this CDR3. V and J are TRBV20-1 and TRBJ1-1; D gene uncertain. The germline CDR1 and CDR2 sequences are DFQATT and SNEGSKA (reference sequence). This CDR3 region has 10 residues. The CDR3 loop reads CSPPNTEAFF. The CDR3 DNA sequence: TGCAGTCCCCCGAACACTGAAGCCTTCTTT.

The rearrangement joins TRBV28 to TRBJ2-1; no clear D gene. Per germline, CDR1 MDHEN and CDR2 SYDVKM. Trimming cost V 4 bases and J 6 bases, with 13 bases left between them. CDR3 length: 14 amino acids. Written as DNA, the CDR3 is TGTGCCAGCAGTTCCCGGGTAGCTTCCAATGAGCAGTTCTTC. Its protein is CASSSRVASNEQFF.

On this clone itself: The sample holds other DNA sequences that translate to the same CDR3. This chain connects TRBV18 to TRBJ1-5; D not resolved. Germline V gene sequence: CDR1 KGHSH, CDR2 LQKENI. This CDR3 is 12 amino acids long. The V and J ends lost 3 bases and 4 bases respectively, with 4 bases between them. CDR3 bases: TGTGCCAGCTCACCCCCGAATCAGCCCCAGCATTTT. Translating gives CASSPPNQPQHF.

The chain links TRBV5-4 to TRBJ1-1; 9 positions match TRBD1. This CDR3 region has 14 residues. Germline V CDR1 and CDR2: SGHNT, YYREEE (reference sequence). Losses at the gene ends were 4 bases for V and 5 bases for J; bases not matched to a gene: 6. The CDR3 spells CASSPQGAKTEAFF. The CDR3 DNA reads TGTGCCAGCAGCCCACAGGGGGCAAAGACTGAAGCTTTCTTT.

V usage is TRBV7-9 and J usage is TRBJ2-1; weak D call: TRBD1 (6 bases). The germline CDR1 and CDR2 sequences are SEHNR and FQNEAQ (reference sequence). V shed 4 bases and J shed 3 bases, with 10 bases lying between them. The CDR3 is 14 amino acids. CDR3 in amino acids: CASSSPGHYNEQFF. DNA for the CDR3: TGTGCCAGCAGCTCACCGGGACACTACAATGAGCAGTTCTTC.

The V call is TRBV4-1, the J call TRBJ1-1; D not certain. V was cut by 4 bases and J by 1 base, with 13 bases left in between. CDR3 size: 15 residues. CDR1 and CDR2 (germline): MGHRA, YSYEKL. CDR3 sequence (DNA): TGCGCCAGCAGCCCCGCCGGAAGTGGGAACACTGAAGCTTTCTTT. Translated, it gives CASSPAGSGNTEAFF.

The chain is built from TRBV9 and TRBJ2-1, with 8 positions matching TRBD2. The CDR3 is 16 residues long. The V and J ends lost 0 bases and 8 bases, in that order; junction bases with no gene match: 10. The V gene's germline CDR1 is SGDLS and CDR2 YYNGEE. CDR3 DNA: TGTGCCAGCAGCGTAGGAACTAGCGGAATGGTACATGAGCAGTTCTTC. Translation gives CASSVGTSGMVHEQFF.

The chain employs TRBV6-2 or TRBV6-3 and TRBJ2-2; 13 nucleotides match TRBD2. Germline V gene data show CDR1 as MNHEY and CDR2 as SVGEGT. V was clipped by 5 bases and J by 7 bases; unmatched bases: 7. This CDR3 has 16 residues. In DNA form, the CDR3 reads TGTGCCAGCAGTATACTAGCGGGAGGGCCGATCGGGGAGCTGTTTTTT. As protein: CASSILAGGPIGELFF.

The rearrangement links TRBV28 to TRBJ1-5; D remains unclear. This CDR3 region has 16 residues. The V and J ends lost 3 bases and 1 base respectively, with 13 bases between them. The germline V gene has CDR1 MDHEN and CDR2 SYDVKM. The CDR3 DNA follows: TGTGCCAGCAGTTTCACGGTGCAGATCAGCAATCAGCCCCAGCATTTT. This encodes CASSFTVQISNQPQHF.

The chain combines TRBV18 with TRBJ1-2; D may be TRBD1 (5 bases). The ends were cut back, 3 bases at V and 8 bases at J, with 16 bases in the middle. This CDR3 contains 14 residues. Germline V gives CDR1 KGHSH, CDR2 LQKENI. CDR3 DNA: TGTGCCAGCTCACCGGGAGACAGTCGAGGGGGCTACACCTTC. It translates to CASSPGDSRGGYTF.

In the case of this clone: Germline and junction disagree at one end, which may indicate a read error. The CDR3 nucleotides read TGTGCTAGCAGCCCATCGCCCGGAGATGAGCAGTTCTTC. Residues: CASSPSPGDEQFF. The chain combines TRBV7-7 with TRBJ2-1; D is unresolved. Germline V gene data show CDR1 as SSHAT and CDR2 as FNYEAQ (reference sequence). The CDR3 has 13 amino acids.

The chain employs TRBV6-5 and TRBJ1-4, with D tentatively TRBD1 (5 bases). Trimming removed 4 bases at V and 10 bases at J, with 10 bases between. The CDR3 has 12 amino acids. Per the germline V gene, CDR1 is MNHEY and CDR2 is SVGAGI. CDR3 DNA: TGTGCCAGCAGTTTCCCGGGGGGAAAACTGTTTTTT. Translating it yields CASSFPGGKLFF.

The V and J genes are TRBV27 and TRBJ2-1; a possible D gene is TRBD2 (6 bases). The CDR3 consists of 12 residues. CDR1 is MNHEY, CDR2 SMNVEV, per germline (reference sequence). Trimming pared 6 bases from V and 10 bases from J, leaving 13 bases between. DNA of the CDR3: TGTGCCAGCAGGACGGGAGAGGGAGAGCAGTTCTTC. This gives the protein CASRTGEGEQFF.

The rearrangement joins TRBV7-7 to TRBJ1-1, with D hard to call. V lost 2 bases and J lost 4, with 8 bases in between. Per germline, CDR1 SSHAT and CDR2 FNYEAQ (reference sequence). This CDR3 comprises 13 residues. The CDR3, as DNA: TGTGCCAGCAGCTTAACGAGTTCCACTGAAGCTTTCTTT. It encodes CASSLTSSTEAFF. Filled out from reference TRBV7-7 and TRBJ1-1, the complete variable domain reads GAGVSQSPRYKVTKRGQDVTLRCDPISSHATLYWYQQALGQGPEFLTYFNYEAQPDKSGLPSDRFSAERPEGSISTLTIQRTEQRDSAMYRCASSLTSSTEAFFGQGTRLTVV.

The chain couples TRBV7-2 to TRBJ2-1; the D is unclear. The length of the CDR3 is 13 residues. CDR1 is SGHTA, CDR2 FQGNSA, per germline. The V end lost 2 bases, the J end lost 5 bases, and 7 bases lay between the germline ends. In DNA, the CDR3 is TGTGCCAGCAGCTTATCGATTAACAATGAGCAGTTCTTC. This encodes CASSLSINNEQFF.

The chain joins TRBV5-6 to TRBJ1-1, with D maybe TRBD1 (6 bases). This CDR3 has 12 amino acids. Germline values: CDR1 SGHDT, CDR2 YYEEEE. Trimming removed 2 bases at V and 10 bases at J, with 12 bases between. This chain's CDR3 is CASSFGRGRAFF. The CDR3 DNA follows: TGTGCCAGCAGCTTTGGGAGGGGGAGAGCTTTCTTT.

This clone was picked up one time. V is TRBV7-2 and J is TRBJ1-5; D gene unclear. This CDR3 region has 15 residues. Trimming pared 1 base from V and 1 base from J, leaving 8 bases between. Germline V gene data show CDR1 as SGHTA and CDR2 as FQGNSA. The CDR3 nucleotides are TGTGCCAGCAGCTTAGGATCCCAAAGCAATCAGCCCCAGCATTTT. This translates into CASSLGSQSNQPQHF.

This clone was detected only once. The chain is built from TRBV7-2 and TRBJ2-7; 10 positions agree with TRBD1. Trimming cost V 1 base and J 4 bases; bases outside gene matches: 1. The germline V gene has CDR1 SGHTA and CDR2 FQGNSA. The CDR3 consists of 14 residues. The CDR3 is CASSLVDRGYEQYF. CDR3 DNA sequence: TGTGCCAGCAGCTTAGTGGACAGGGGGTACGAGCAGTACTTC.